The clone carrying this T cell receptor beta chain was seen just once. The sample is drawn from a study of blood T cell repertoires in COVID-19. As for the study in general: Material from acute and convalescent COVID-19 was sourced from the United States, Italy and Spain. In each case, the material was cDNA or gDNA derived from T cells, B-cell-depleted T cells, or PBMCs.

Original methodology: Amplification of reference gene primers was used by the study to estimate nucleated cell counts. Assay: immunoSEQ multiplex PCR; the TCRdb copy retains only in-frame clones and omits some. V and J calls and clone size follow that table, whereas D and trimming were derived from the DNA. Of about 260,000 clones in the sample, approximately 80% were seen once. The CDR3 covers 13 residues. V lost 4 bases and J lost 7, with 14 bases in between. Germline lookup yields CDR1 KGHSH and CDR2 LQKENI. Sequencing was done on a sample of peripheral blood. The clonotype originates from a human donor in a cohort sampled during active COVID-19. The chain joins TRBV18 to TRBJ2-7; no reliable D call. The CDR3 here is CASSRSIGEEQYF. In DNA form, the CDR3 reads TGTGCCAGCTCACGTAGTATTGGAGAAGAGCAGTACTTC.